This entry is about one TCR beta chain. It was cDNA, reverse transcribed from extracted RNA, that served as the sequencing template. Sequencing was performed with immunoSEQ multiplex PCR; in TCRdb, only in-frame clones are kept and a portion is missing. The sample consists of roughly 150,000 clones, 45% to 60% of them appearing once. The sample comes from a study of CD8+ T cells in alopecia areata. CDR3 length equals 16 residues. The germline V gene encodes CDR1 LNHNV and CDR2 YYDKDF (reference sequence). V lost 2 bases to trimming and J lost 0 bases; unmatched junction nucleotides: 4. Sorting separated CD4+ and CD8+ T cells out of PBMCs.

The clonotype comes from a human donor in good health. The chain employs TRBV15 and TRBJ1-3, with TRBD1 matching over 7 bases. Source material: CD4+ T cells sorted from blood. The CDR3 spells CATSRRDSRSGNTIYF. For the CDR3, the DNA is TGTGCCACCAGCAGAAGGGACAGTCGCTCTGGAAACACCATATATTTT.